This T cell receptor beta chain was sequenced during a study of beta chain features in type 1 diabetes. Study-level points and caveats: Whether HLA type influences TCRB rearrangement remained unresolved here. Across all four CD4+ subsets, people with type 1 diabetes showed modestly shorter TCRB CDR3s.

The CDR3 sequence is 12 residues long. Germline CDR1 is MNHEY and CDR2 is SVGAGI. Trimming took 11 bases from V and 6 from J, leaving 13 bases between them. The authors reverse transcribed all of the isolated RNA, so sequencing captured expressed TCRB transcripts. Method: immunoSEQ multiplex PCR; TCRdb's copy keeps in-frame clones and lacks some. Among some 160,000 clones, 6.5% to 8.5% were seen once, and the ten largest hold around 0.5%. Remarks on this clone: Its antigen remains unidentified.

The chain is built from TRBV6-5 and TRBJ2-2, with D perhaps TRBD2 (5 bases). The material sequenced was central memory CD4+ T cells from blood. The sequence was collected from a young woman with type 1 diabetes. The CDR3 region has the DNA TGTGCCGTACGCGGGCTCCCCGGGGAGCTGTTTTTT. Its translation is CAVRGLPGELFF.